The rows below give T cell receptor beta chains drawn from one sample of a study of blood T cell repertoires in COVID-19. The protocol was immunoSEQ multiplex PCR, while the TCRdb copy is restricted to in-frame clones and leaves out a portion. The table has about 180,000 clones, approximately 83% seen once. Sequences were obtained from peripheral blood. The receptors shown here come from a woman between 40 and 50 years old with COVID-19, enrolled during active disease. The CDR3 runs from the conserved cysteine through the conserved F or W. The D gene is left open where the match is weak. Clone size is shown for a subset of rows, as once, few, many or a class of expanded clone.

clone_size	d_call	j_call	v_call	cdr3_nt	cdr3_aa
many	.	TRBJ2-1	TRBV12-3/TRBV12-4	TGTGCCAGCAGGGCGACAAACTACAATGAGCAGTTCTTC	CASRATNYNEQFF
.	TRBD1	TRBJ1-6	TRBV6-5	TGTGCCAGAGGCGGGAGACAGGGGGCTAATTCACCCCTCCACTTT	CARGGRQGANSPLHF
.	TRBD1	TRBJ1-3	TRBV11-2	TGTGCCAGCAGCTTAATCGGGACAGCCTCTGGAAACACCATATATTTT	CASSLIGTASGNTIYF
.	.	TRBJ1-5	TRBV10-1	TGCGCCAGCAGTGGGCCGAGACACCTTAGCAATCAGCCCCAGCATTTT	CASSGPRHLSNQPQHF
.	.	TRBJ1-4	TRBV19	TGTGCCAGTAGTATAGTTAGCAGCAATGAAAAACTGTTTTTT	CASSIVSSNEKLFF
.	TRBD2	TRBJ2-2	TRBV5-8	TGTGCCAGCAGAACTAGCGGGGACACCGGGGAGCTGTTTTTT	CASRTSGDTGELFF
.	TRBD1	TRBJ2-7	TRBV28	TGTGCCAGCAGCCTGGGACAGGCGACCGAGCAGTACTTC	CASSLGQATEQYF
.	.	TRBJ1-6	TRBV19	TGTGCCAGTTTGGGACGGAGGGAATCACCCCTCCACTTT	CASLGRRESPLHF
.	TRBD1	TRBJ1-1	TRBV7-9	TGTGCCAGCAGCTTATATGGGACAGGGGGTTACACTGAAGCTTTCTTT	CASSLYGTGGYTEAFF
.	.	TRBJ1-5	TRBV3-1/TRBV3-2	TGTGCCAGCAGCCAAGGGGCACGCGGCAATCAGCCCCAGCATTTT	CASSQGARGNQPQHF
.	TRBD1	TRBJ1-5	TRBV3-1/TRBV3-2	TGTGCCAGCAGCCAGGGACAGGCCCAGCCCCAGCATTTT	CASSQGQAQPQHF